This TCR beta chain was sequenced during a study of regulatory T cells in long-lasting Graves disease. iRepertoire HTBI primers and Arm-PCR of CDR3 regions built TCR beta libraries. A single record per CDR3 protein comes from TCRdb applying MiXCR to the multiplex PCR reads. The table includes hundreds of thousands of distinct CDR3 sequences, less than 25% detected once. The CDR3 contains 16 residues. Per the germline V gene, CDR1 is PRHDT and CDR2 is FYEKMQ (reference sequence). The V end was cut by 5 bases, the J end by 2 bases, with 17 bases between. As concerns this clonotype: Antigen: not known.

Time point in this sample: persistent/refractory GD, antithyroid drugs over 5 years with positive TRAb. PBMC RNA was the source of the TCR library. General study findings and limits: Whereas 900 to 1,000 public clonotypes were shared by new patients, persistent patients shared more, at 2,500 to 3,000. Analysis covered peripheral blood alone, not thyroid tissue. The study found TRBV28, TRBJ1-2 and TRBJ2-5 favored in persistent disease.

Sequenced here: peripheral blood mononuclear cells (PBMCs), sampled when the disease was refractory, from a patient treated with antithyroid drugs. The source is a female donor with Graves disease. The rearrangement links TRBV13 to TRBJ2-3; TRBD1 is a possible D gene (6 bases). The CDR3 protein is CASSPNFRGTTDTQYF. CDR3 nucleotide sequence: TGTGCCAGCAGCCCCAATTTTAGGGGGACCACAGATACGCAGTATTTT. The variable domain in full, with the rest retrieved from reference TRBV13 and TRBJ2-3, is AAGVIQSPRHLIKEKRETATLKCYPIPRHDTVYWYQQGPGQDPQFLISFYEKMQSDKGSIPDRFSAQQFSDYHSELNMSSLELGDSALYFCASSPNFRGTTDTQYFGPGTRLTVL.